This T cell receptor beta chain came from a study of control samples from healthy donors and cancer patients. This clone showed up just once. Generated by immunoSEQ multiplex PCR, the TCRdb table keeps only in-frame clones and is missing some. The top ten clones hold approximately 4.8% of a sample with approximately 81,000 clones, 90% to 95% of them seen once. The TCR sequence derives from a woman aged 18-29 years in good health. Sequenced: blood.

The DNA of the CDR3 is TGTGCCAGCAGTTACTCCGGCCAGGGCTACGAGCAGTACTTC. Its protein product is CASSYSGQGYEQYF. This chain uses TRBV6-5 with TRBJ2-7, with a possible D match to TRBD1 (5 bases). V dropped 0 bases and J dropped 3 bases, with 9 bases sitting between them. This CDR3 contains 14 residues. Germline V gene data show CDR1 as MNHEY and CDR2 as SVGAGI.